This T cell receptor (beta chain) was sequenced during a study of shared clonotypes between healthy human individuals. TCRdb's copy holds only in-frame clones and misses some; the assay was immunoSEQ multiplex PCR. The data contain 2 million to 2.5 million clones, around 93% of them seen just once; the ten biggest clones take up approximately 0.39%. The sequencing sample was made of naive CD4+ T cells from PBMCs. Subset meaning: CD45RA+ positively selected. The source is a man younger than 35 in good health. Some clones in this sample may be carry-over from other donors' samples.

CDR3 in amino acids: CASRMYDAGDFYGYTF. The DNA of the CDR3 is TGTGCCAGTAGGATGTATGATGCAGGGGACTTCTATGGCTACACCTTC. The chain recombines TRBV19 with TRBJ1-2, with D tentatively TRBD1 (6 bases). The CDR3 sequence is 16 residues long. Deletions cut 6 bases from V and 4 bases from J, with 21 bases between. The germline V gene encodes CDR1 LNHDA and CDR2 SQIVND (reference sequence).